Each of the 26 T cell receptor beta chains below was sequenced from the same sample in a study of T cell clones after liver transplantation. Sequencing was performed with immunoSEQ multiplex PCR; in TCRdb, only in-frame clones are kept and a portion is missing. The table records about 15,000 clones, around nine tenths of them present only once. This material consisted of CD8+ T cells from blood, taken before liver transplant. The receptor set was obtained from a human donor who received a liver transplant.

V is TRBV2 and J is TRBJ2-7, with D perhaps assigned TRBD1 or TRBD2 (5 bases each). Germline V gene sequence: CDR1 SNHLY, CDR2 FYNNEI. V was clipped by 11 bases and J by 7 bases, with 21 bases between them. The CDR3 contains 13 residues. CDR3 nucleotide sequence: TGTGCCGTCACAGGTGCCCCTTCGGGGGAGCAGTACTTC. Translated: CAVTGAPSGEQYF.

J is TRBJ2-3 and V is TRBV7-3; 10 bases are a match to TRBD1. The ends lost 4 bases at V and 4 bases at J; junction bases unmatched: 5. Germline V gives CDR1 SGHTA, CDR2 FQGTGA. The CDR3 length is 15 residues. The CDR3 nucleotides read TGTGCCAGCAGCTGGACAGGGGGGAAGTCAGATACGCAGTATTTT. It codes for CASSWTGGKSDTQYF.

V usage is TRBV25-1 and J usage is TRBJ2-3, with D perhaps being TRBD1 or TRBD2 (5 bases each). Germline lookup yields CDR1 MGHDK and CDR2 SYGVNS. V shed 5 bases and J shed 6 bases, with 6 bases lying between them. This CDR3 has 11 amino acids. CDR3 DNA: TGTGCCAGCAGTTGGGGGGATACGCAGTATTTT. Protein product: CASSWGDTQYF.

The chain employs TRBV7-2 and TRBJ2-5; 8 nucleotides line up with TRBD2. This CDR3 contains 16 residues. The germline V gene encodes CDR1 SGHTA and CDR2 FQGNSA. The V and J ends lost 5 bases and 2 bases, in that order; junction bases with no gene match: 10. The CDR3 region is CASSRGGGGPQETQYF. The CDR3 coding sequence is TGTGCCAGCAGCCGCGGTGGCGGGGGGCCTCAAGAGACCCAGTACTTC.

The V and J genes are TRBV6-1 and TRBJ1-1, with unresolved D. The germline V gene encodes CDR1 MNHNS and CDR2 SASEGT. This CDR3 contains 11 residues. Trimming shortened V by 8 bases and J by 2 bases, and 6 bases separated the two germline ends. DNA for the CDR3: TGTGCCAGCCTCACAAACACTGAAGCTTTCTTT. This translates into CASLTNTEAFF.

The J gene is TRBJ2-7, the V gene TRBV10-3; possibly TRBD1 for D (6 bases). This CDR3 region has 14 residues. V was clipped by 0 bases and J by 6 bases, with 12 bases between them. Germline CDR1 is ENHRY and CDR2 is SYGVKD. The CDR3 spells CAISESGTLAEQYF. The CDR3 bases are TGTGCCATCAGTGAGTCGGGGACATTAGCCGAGCAGTACTTC.

A single count supports this clone. The V and J genes are TRBV25-1 and TRBJ2-1, with 7 bases that match TRBD1. Unmatched junction bases numbered 11, after V lost 7 bases and J lost 8 bases. The CDR3 runs to 14 residues. Per the germline V gene, CDR1 is MGHDK and CDR2 is SYGVNS. Written as DNA, the CDR3 is TGTGCCAGCACCCGGGACAGCCCCCGGCATGAGCAGTTCTTC. This gives the protein CASTRDSPRHEQFF.

The rearrangement joins TRBV2 to TRBJ1-4, with D possibly TRBD1 on 5 matching bases. The CDR3 is 17 residues long. The V end was cut by 4 bases, the J end by 0 bases, with 15 bases between. Germline CDR1 reads SNHLY; CDR2 reads FYNNEI. The CDR3 protein is CASSVPPTTATNEKLFF. The CDR3 nucleotides read TGTGCCAGCAGTGTTCCCCCCACGACAGCAACTAATGAAAAACTGTTTTTT.

The chain uses TRBV28 and TRBJ1-1; D gene unclear. Germline loops: CDR1 MDHEN, CDR2 SYDVKM. V was pared by 3 bases and J by 8 bases, with 4 bases between. The CDR3 is 10 amino acids. The CDR3, as DNA: TGTGCCAGCAGTTTGGGGGAAGCTTTCTTT. It is translated as CASSLGEAFF.

The rearrangement uses TRBV9 and TRBJ1-2; TRBD1 agrees at 10 bases. V dropped 3 bases and J dropped 3; count of bases not matched to a gene: 8. This CDR3 is built from 16 residues. Germline assignment: CDR1 SGDLS and CDR2 YYNGEE. The CDR3 here is CASSDSPGQGYYGYTF. The DNA for the CDR3 is TGTGCCAGCAGCGACAGCCCGGGACAGGGGTACTATGGCTACACCTTC.

This clone appeared a few times. This chain uses TRBV4-1 with TRBJ1-1; the match to TRBD1 covers 8 bases. V trimming: 3 bases; J trimming: 8 bases; junction bases outside the gene matches: 14. CDR1 MGHRA and CDR2 YSYEKL come from the germline V gene. CDR3 length: 16 amino acids. This CDR3 is CASSQFAGGPRLEAFF. For the CDR3, the DNA is TGCGCCAGCAGCCAGTTTGCAGGGGGCCCTCGTCTAGAAGCTTTCTTT.

There are a few counts of this clone. Other nucleotide sequences from this sample produce the same CDR3. This chain links TRBV5-1 with TRBJ2-3; the D gene is possibly TRBD2 (6 bases). Germline V gene data show CDR1 as SGHRS and CDR2 as YFSETQ. Trimming removed 3 bases from V and 0 bases from J, with 14 bases in between. CDR3 length: 16 amino acids. The CDR3 bases are TGCGCCAGCAGCTCAGGGACTCCGGCTAGCACAGATACGCAGTATTTT. Residues: CASSSGTPASTDTQYF.

The chain carries TRBV7-9 and TRBJ2-1, with 10 bases matching TRBD1. V was clipped by 6 bases and J by 9 bases; unmatched bases: 11. The CDR3 runs 15 residues. Germline loops: CDR1 SEHNR, CDR2 FQNEAQ (reference sequence). CDR3 coding DNA: TGTGCCAGCAGACCTCCGGGACAGGGGACTGGTGAGCAGTTCTTC. It codes for CASRPPGQGTGEQFF.

V is TRBV4-1 and J is TRBJ2-7, with a weak D call TRBD1 (6 bases). V was shortened by 0 bases and J by 9 bases, with 18 bases between the two germline ends. Germline V CDR1 and CDR2: MGHRA, YSYEKL. This CDR3 comprises 15 residues. The DNA of the CDR3 is TGCGCCAGCAGCCAAGAATCGGGACACGATGAGGTGCAGTACTTC. It is translated as CASSQESGHDEVQYF.

This chain connects TRBV18 to TRBJ2-7; 7 positions agree with TRBD1. There are 15 residues in the CDR3. V shed 4 bases and J 2 bases; nucleotides not matched to a gene: 8. In germline, CDR1 is KGHSH, CDR2 LQKENI. The CDR3 DNA follows: TGTGCCAGCTCACTTCCTGGGACAGTTCCCTACGAGCAGTACTTC. As protein: CASSLPGTVPYEQYF.

This sequence joins TRBV7-9 and TRBJ1-1; 7 bases line up with TRBD1. Germline V gene sequence: CDR1 SEHNR, CDR2 FQNEAQ (reference sequence). The ends lost 1 base at V and 7 bases at J; junction bases unmatched: 3. The CDR3 has 13 residues. CDR3 in amino acids: CASSLDAGGEAFF. CDR3 coding DNA: TGTGCCAGCAGCTTAGATGCAGGGGGTGAAGCTTTCTTT.

V usage is TRBV11-3 and J usage is TRBJ2-3, with 8 bases matching TRBD2. This CDR3 has 14 residues. V trimming: 5 bases; J trimming: 3 bases; junction bases outside the gene matches: 4. The V gene's germline CDR1 is SGHNT and CDR2 YENEEA. The DNA of the CDR3 is TGTGCCAGCAGCAGCGGGAGAGGGACAGATACGCAGTATTTT. Translated, it gives CASSSGRGTDTQYF.

V usage is TRBV28 and J usage is TRBJ1-1; D is uncertain. The germline CDR1 and CDR2 sequences are MDHEN and SYDVKM. CDR3 length: 15 amino acids. Trimming left V 5 bases short and J 2 bases short, with 15 bases between. As DNA, the CDR3 is TGTGCCAGCAGTAACGCCGGAGGCCTTAACACTGAAGCTTTCTTT. This encodes CASSNAGGLNTEAFF. Based on the CDR3 plus reference TRBV28 and TRBJ1-1, the full variable domain is DVKVTQSSRYLVKRTGEKVFLECVQDMDHENMFWYRQDPGLGLRLIYFSYDVKMKEKGDIPEGYSVSREKKERFSLILESASTNQTSMYLCASSNAGGLNTEAFFGQGTRLTVV.

This clone was counted a few times. DNA of the CDR3: TGTGCCAGCAGTCAAAAGACAGGGGGCGTCCCTGAAGCTTTCTTT. It encodes CASSQKTGGVPEAFF. The rearrangement joins TRBV11-2 to TRBJ1-1; 10 bases agree with TRBD1. CDR1 SGHAT and CDR2 FQNNGV come from the germline V gene. CDR3 size: 15 residues. Trimming removed 6 bases from V and 6 bases from J; junction bases left unmatched: 10.

The chain is built from TRBV18 and TRBJ2-1; 8 bases fit TRBD1. CDR1 and CDR2 (germline): KGHSH, LQKENI. V shed 2 bases and J 6 bases; nucleotides not matched to a gene: 9. The CDR3 sequence is 16 residues long. The DNA for the CDR3 is TGTGCCAGCTCACCAAGGTCAGGACAGGGCATCAATGAGCAGTTCTTC. It codes for CASSPRSGQGINEQFF.

This chain uses TRBV5-4 with TRBJ2-7; the D is unclear. Germline CDR1 reads SGHNT; CDR2 reads YYREEE (reference sequence). This CDR3 region has 13 residues. V lost 4 bases to trimming and J lost 3 bases, with 11 bases between them. Here the CDR3 DNA reads TGTGCCAGCAGCGAGGACGGAGACTACGAGCAGTACTTC. It yields the protein CASSEDGDYEQYF.

The rearrangement uses TRBV11-1 and TRBJ2-7; 7 positions match TRBD1. The length of the CDR3 is 14 residues. The J segment lost 2 bases and the V segment lost 0 bases, leaving 1 base of the junction unmatched. CDR1 is SGHAT, CDR2 FQDESV, per germline (reference sequence). CDR3: CASSLADRAYEQYF. CDR3 bases: TGTGCCAGCAGCTTAGCAGACAGGGCCTACGAGCAGTACTTC.

CDR3 DNA sequence: TGTGCCAGTTCCTTCGGACAGGGGCCTAAGAACACTGAAGCTTTCTTT. Protein: CASSFGQGPKNTEAFF. The rearrangement joins TRBV19 to TRBJ1-1, with TRBD1 matching 9 bases. With 8 bases clipped from V and 1 base from J, the junction kept 11 bases outside the gene matches. There are 16 residues in the CDR3. Germline CDR1 reads LNHDA; CDR2 reads SQIVND (reference sequence).

The J gene is TRBJ2-5, the V gene TRBV12-2; the table calls TRBD2, which could not be checked here. TRBV12-2 is annotated as a pseudogene. The CDR3 is made up of 19 amino acids. In DNA form, the CDR3 reads TGTGCAAGTCGCGCCCTTCCGTCCCCTGAAACGACTAGTTCGAAGACCCAGTACTTC. Translation: CASRALPSPETTSSKTQYF.

This clone has just one count. The chain has TRBV4-3 and TRBJ1-5, with a possible D match to TRBD1 (5 bases). The CDR3 extends over 15 amino acids. Germline-derived CDR1 and CDR2 are LGHNA and YSLEER. Trimming took 1 base from V and 0 from J, leaving 7 bases between them. The CDR3 region has the DNA TGCGCCAGCAGCCAAGCCAGGGTTAGCAATCAGCCCCAGCATTTT. It specifies CASSQARVSNQPQHF.

This clone appeared a single time. The V and J genes are TRBV7-8 and TRBJ2-1; TRBD2 is a possible D gene (6 bases). CDR1 is SGHVS and CDR2 is FQNEAQ in the germline V gene. Trimming removed 2 bases at V and 7 bases at J, with 15 bases between. The CDR3 runs to 15 residues. CDR3 in DNA: TGTGCCAGCAGCTTATCAGACTCCGGAGGGAATGAGCAGTTCTTC. Translation gives CASSLSDSGGNEQFF.